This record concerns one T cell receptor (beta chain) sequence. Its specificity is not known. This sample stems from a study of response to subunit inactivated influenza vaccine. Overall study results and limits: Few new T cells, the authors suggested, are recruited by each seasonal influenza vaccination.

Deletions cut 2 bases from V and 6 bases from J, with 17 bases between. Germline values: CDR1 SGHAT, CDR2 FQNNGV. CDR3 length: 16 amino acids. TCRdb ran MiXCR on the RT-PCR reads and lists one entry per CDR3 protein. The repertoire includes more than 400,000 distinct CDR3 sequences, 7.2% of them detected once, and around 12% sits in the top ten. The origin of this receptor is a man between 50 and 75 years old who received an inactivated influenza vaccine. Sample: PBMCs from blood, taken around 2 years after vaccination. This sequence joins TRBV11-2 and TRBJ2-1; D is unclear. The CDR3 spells CASSLLTLPPGNEQFF. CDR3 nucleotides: TGTGCCAGCAGCTTATTAACTTTGCCGCCGGGCAATGAGCAGTTCTTC.